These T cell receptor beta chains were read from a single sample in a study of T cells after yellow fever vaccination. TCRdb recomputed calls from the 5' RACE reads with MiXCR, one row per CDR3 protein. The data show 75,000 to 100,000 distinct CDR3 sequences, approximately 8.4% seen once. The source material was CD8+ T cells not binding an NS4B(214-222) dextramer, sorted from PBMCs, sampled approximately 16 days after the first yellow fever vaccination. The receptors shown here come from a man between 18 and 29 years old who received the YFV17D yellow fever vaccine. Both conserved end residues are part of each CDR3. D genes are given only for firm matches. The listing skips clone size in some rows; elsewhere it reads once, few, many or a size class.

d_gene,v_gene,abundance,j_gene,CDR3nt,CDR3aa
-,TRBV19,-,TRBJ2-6,TGTGCCAGTAGTATTGGCAGGGCCTCTGGGGCCAACGTCCTGACTTTC,CASSIGRASGANVLTF
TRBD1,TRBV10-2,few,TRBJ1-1,TGCGCCAGCAGTTGGACAGGGGATTCGACTGAAGCTTTCTTT,CASSWTGDSTEAFF
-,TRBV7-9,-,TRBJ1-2,TGTGCCAGCAGCTCGGACTTCTATGGCTACACCTTC,CASSSDFYGYTF
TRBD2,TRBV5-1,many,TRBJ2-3,TGCGCCAGCAGCTTAAGACTAGCGGGGGTGAGAAATACGCAGTATTTT,CASSLRLAGVRNTQYF
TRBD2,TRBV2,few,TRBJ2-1,TGTGCCAGCAGACTAAGCGGGGGGGCCTTTGAGCAGTTCTTC,CASRLSGGAFEQFF
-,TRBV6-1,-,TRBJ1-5,TGTGCCAGCAGTCCCCGGTCCCGTCGGGGGCAGCCCCAGCATTTT,CASSPRSRRGQPQHF
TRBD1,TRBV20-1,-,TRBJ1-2,TGCAGTGCGAAAAGGGACAGGGTCAGCCGCGCTAACTATGGCTACACCTTC,CSAKRDRVSRANYGYTF
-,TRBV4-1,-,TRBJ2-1,TGCGCCAGCAGCCAGGGGGAGGATGAGCAGTTCTTC,CASSQGEDEQFF
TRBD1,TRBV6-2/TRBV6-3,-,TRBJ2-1,TGTGCCAGCAGTTCCTGGACAGGGTACCTATACAATGAGCAGTTCTTC,CASSSWTGYLYNEQFF
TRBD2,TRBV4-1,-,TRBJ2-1,TGCGCCAGCAGCCAAGAAAGGAGCGGGGACAATGAGCAGTTCTTC,CASSQERSGDNEQFF
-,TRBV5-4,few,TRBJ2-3,TGTGCCAGCAGCTTATTACAGCGAGGCACAGATACGCAGTATTTT,CASSLLQRGTDTQYF
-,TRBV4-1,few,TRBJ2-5,TGCGCCAGCAGCCACGGCGAGGGAACCCAGTACTTC,CASSHGEGTQYF
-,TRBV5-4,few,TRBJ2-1,TGTGCCAGCAGCTTGGGCGCGCTCAGGTTCTTC,CASSLGALRFF
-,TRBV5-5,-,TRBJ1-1,TGTGCCAGCAGCTTCAATCAGGAATTCGGCACTGAAGCTTTCTTT,CASSFNQEFGTEAFF
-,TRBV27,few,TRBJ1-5,TGTGCCAGCAGACCTACAGCCGATAGCAATCAGCCCCAGCATTTT,CASRPTADSNQPQHF
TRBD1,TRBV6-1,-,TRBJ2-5,TGTGCCAGCATCAACTCGGGACAGCAAGAGACCCAGTACTTC,CASINSGQQETQYF
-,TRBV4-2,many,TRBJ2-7,TGTGCCAGCAGCCATCAGGGAGCTCCCGGCGAGCAGTACTTC,CASSHQGAPGEQYF
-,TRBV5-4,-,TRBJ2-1,TGTGCCAGCAGCTCTCGACCGGGACGGCCAGACAATGAGCAGTTCTTC,CASSSRPGRPDNEQFF
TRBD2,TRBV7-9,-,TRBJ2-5,TGTGCCAGCAGCCCCTGGGCGGGGGACCAAGAGACCCAGTACTTC,CASSPWAGDQETQYF
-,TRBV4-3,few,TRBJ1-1,TGCGCCAGCAGCCAAGAACGAATTCGCACTGAAGCTTTCTTT,CASSQERIRTEAFF
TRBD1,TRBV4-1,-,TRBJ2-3,TGCGCCAGCAGCCCAAGACAGGGAAACACAGATACGCAGTATTTT,CASSPRQGNTDTQYF
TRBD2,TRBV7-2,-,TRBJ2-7,TGTGCCAGCAGCTTGTATGGGCGGGGGGGATTCTACGAGCAGTACTTC,CASSLYGRGGFYEQYF
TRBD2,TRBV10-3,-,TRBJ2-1,TGTGCCATCAGTGAGTCGTGGGGCGGGGGGCCTAATGAGCAGTTCTTC,CAISESWGGGPNEQFF
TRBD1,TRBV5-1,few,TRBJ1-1,TGCGCCAGCAGCTGGCGGGAGGGGGCAACTGAAGCTTTCTTT,CASSWREGATEAFF
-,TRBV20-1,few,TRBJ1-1,TGCAGTGCTAGAGAAGGCGGCACTGAAGCTTTCTTT,CSAREGGTEAFF
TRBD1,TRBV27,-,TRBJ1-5,TGTGCCAGCAGGGGGATCGGGACAGCGGCTCAGCCCCAGCATTTT,CASRGIGTAAQPQHF
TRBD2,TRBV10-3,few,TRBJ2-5,TGTGCCATCAGTGAGCCGACTCGGGCGGGGGACGAGACCCAGTACTTC,CAISEPTRAGDETQYF
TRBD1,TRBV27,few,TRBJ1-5,TGTGCCAGCAGTCGGGGACAGGGGCTGCAGCCCCAGCATTTT,CASSRGQGLQPQHF
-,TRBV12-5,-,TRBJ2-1,TGTGCTAGTGGTCGGGACACCTACTACAATGAGCAGTTCTTC,CASGRDTYYNEQFF